One and the same sample provided the 31 T cell receptor beta chains below, sequenced in a study of regulatory T cells in long-lasting Graves disease. With iRepertoire HTBI primers and Arm-PCR of CDR3 regions, TCR beta libraries were built. Each CDR3 protein is one row after TCRdb ran MiXCR on the multiplex PCR reads. Here the sample spans 400,000 to 550,000 distinct CDR3 sequences, about 16% being singletons. Time point defined: newly diagnosed GD, antithyroid drugs for less than 3 months. Preparation of the TCR library used RNA extracted from PBMCs. This sample was shared with a second study, whose subject was T cells in Graves' hyperthyroidism and ophthalmopathy.

Specimen: peripheral blood mononuclear cells (PBMCs), collected at new diagnosis, from a patient treated with antithyroid drugs. The origin of the receptors is a woman aged 25 to 39 with Graves disease.

The sample holds many counts of this clonotype. The rearrangement joins TRBV29-1 to TRBJ1-1; D call uncertain. V was clipped by 6 bases and J by 2 bases, with 10 bases between them. CDR3 size: 12 residues. Germline V lookup: CDR1 SQVTM, CDR2 ANQGSEA. The CDR3 spells CSVGVGNTEAFF. The CDR3 nucleotides read TGCAGCGTCGGGGTCGGAAACACTGAAGCTTTCTTT.

The chain recombines TRBV5-8 with TRBJ1-5; D ambiguous. Trimming pared 3 bases from V and 6 bases from J, leaving 25 bases between. Looked up from germline, CDR1 is SGHTS and CDR2 is YDEGEE. The CDR3 length is 18 residues. The CDR3 bases are TGTGCCAGCAGCTCCCCCGCCCCAACGAGTGCTGTAACTCAGCCCCAGCATTTT. This codes for CASSSPAPTSAVTQPQHF.

This clonotype was observed a few times. This chain links TRBV6-9 with TRBJ2-1; no clear D. The germline gives CDR1 MNHGY, CDR2 SVAAGI. Between the trimmed V and J ends, which lost 3 bases and 4 bases, there was a span of 13 bases. The CDR3 totals 15 residues. DNA for the CDR3: TGTGCCAGCAGTTACTCGAATGAACTGTACAATGAGCAGTTCTTC. It translates to CASSYSNELYNEQFF.

This clonotype was seen at least ten times. The chain carries TRBV7-3 and TRBJ2-1; possibly TRBD2 for D (6 bases). Germline loops: CDR1 SGHTA, CDR2 FQGTGA. V dropped 5 bases and J dropped 6 bases, with 17 bases sitting between them. The CDR3 is made up of 15 amino acids. This chain's CDR3 is CASSLGPFGGNEQFF. CDR3 DNA: TGTGCCAGCAGCCTGGGACCCTTCGGGGGCAATGAGCAGTTCTTC. Based on the CDR3 plus reference TRBV7-3 and TRBJ2-1, the full variable domain is GAGVSQTPSNKVTEKGKYVELRCDPISGHTALYWYRQSLGQGPEFLIYFQGTGAADDSGLPNDRFFAVRPEGSVSTLKIQRTERGDSAVYLCASSLGPFGGNEQFFGPGTRLTVL.

This clonotype was detected only once. This rearrangement joins TRBV5-1 to TRBJ1-5; D may be TRBD1 (5 bases). V lost 4 bases to trimming and J lost 4 bases, with 15 bases between them. The germline CDR1 and CDR2 sequences are SGHRS and YFSETQ. This CDR3 is 15 amino acids long. For the CDR3, the DNA is TGCGCCAGCAGCCCTGGGGGGGGGGGTAATCAGCCCCAGCATTTT. Its translation is CASSPGGGGNQPQHF.

This clonotype appeared many times. This chain connects TRBV20-1 to TRBJ1-2; D uncertain. Germline assignment: CDR1 DFQATT and CDR2 SNEGSKA (reference sequence). V lost 5 bases to trimming and J lost 3 bases, with 16 bases between them. The CDR3 sequence is 14 residues long. The DNA for the CDR3 is TGCAGTGCTCCGCCGATCCCAACGGACTATGGCTACACCTTC. It codes for CSAPPIPTDYGYTF.

This clonotype came up many times. The chain joins TRBV29-1 to TRBJ2-3, with TRBD2 matching over 8 bases. CDR3 size: 14 residues. The V segment lost 5 bases and the J segment 7 bases; nucleotides outside the gene matches: 11. Germline CDR1 is SQVTM and CDR2 is ANQGSEA. Here the CDR3 reads CSVHSGNVVNTQYF. Here the CDR3 DNA reads TGCAGCGTTCATAGCGGGAACGTGGTGAATACGCAGTATTTT.

The sample holds many counts of this clonotype. This chain joins TRBV2 and TRBJ2-5; D is perhaps TRBD2 (5 bases). This CDR3 has 14 amino acids. Germline CDR1 SNHLY, CDR2 FYNNEI. Trimming shortened V by 6 bases and J by 3 bases, and 14 bases separated the two germline ends. The CDR3 here is CASRGRLNKETQYF. The CDR3 region has the DNA TGTGCCAGCAGGGGAAGACTAAACAAAGAGACCCAGTACTTC.

Many counts were recorded for this clonotype. V gene TRBV18 combines with J gene TRBJ1-1; a possible D gene is TRBD1 (5 bases). In germline, CDR1 is KGHSH, CDR2 LQKENI. This CDR3 is 15 amino acids long. The V and J ends lost 4 bases and 0 bases respectively, with 12 bases between them. The CDR3 DNA sequence: TGTGCCAGCTCACAAACCAGGGAGGTGAACACTGAAGCTTTCTTT. Protein: CASSQTREVNTEAFF.

Concerning this clonotype: This likely traces to a read error, being one base from a far larger clone. The V call is TRBV13, the J call TRBJ2-1; a weak D match, TRBD2 (5 bases). The DNA end favors TRBJ2-3, so the J call may be wrong. Per the germline V gene, CDR1 is PRHDT and CDR2 is FYEKMQ (reference sequence). The CDR3 extends over 16 amino acids. CDR3 bases: TGTGCCAGCAGCTTAGCTACTAGTTGGGGCACAGATACGCAGTATTTT. Protein: CASSLATSWGTDTQYF.

J is TRBJ1-2 and V is TRBV19, with TRBD1 identical over 8 bases. CDR1 and CDR2 (germline): LNHDA, SQIVND (reference sequence). Germline trimming cut 5 bases from V and 7 bases from J; bases unmatched to any gene: 9. The CDR3 sequence is 14 residues long. The CDR3 loop reads CASSSRQGQVGYTF. In nucleotides, the CDR3 is TGTGCCAGTAGTTCCCGACAGGGGCAGGTTGGCTACACCTTC.

The chain employs TRBV20-1 and TRBJ2-1, with 11 bases aligning to TRBD2. V gave up 3 bases and J gave up 7 bases; unmatched junction bases: 2. CDR3 length: 13 amino acids. Looked up from germline, CDR1 is DFQATT and CDR2 is SNEGSKA (reference sequence). The CDR3, as DNA: TGCAGTGCTAGGGGGACTAGCGGTAATGAGCAGTTCTTC. Its protein product is CSARGTSGNEQFF.

The table lists this clonotype with a few counts. The rearrangement uses TRBV11-1 and TRBJ2-7; no firm D call. V lost 1 base, J lost 5 bases, and 9 bases lay in between. Germline CDR1 SGHAT, CDR2 FQDESV (reference sequence). The CDR3 spans 13 residues. The DNA for the CDR3 is TGTGCCAGCAGCTTAGACCTTGTTAACGAGCAGTACTTC. Its translation: CASSLDLVNEQYF.

This clonotype appeared many times. The genes are TRBV7-9 and TRBJ2-3; tentatively, D is TRBD1 (5 bases). Germline V lookup: CDR1 SEHNR, CDR2 FQNEAQ (reference sequence). Trimming removed 1 base from V and 0 bases from J, with 8 bases in between. This CDR3 comprises 15 residues. Here the CDR3 DNA reads TGTGCCAGCAGCTTAGGGGGCGCTAGCACAGATACGCAGTATTTT. Amino acids: CASSLGGASTDTQYF.

This clonotype was recorded many times. The rearrangement joins TRBV2 to TRBJ2-7, with TRBD2 matching 8 bases. The CDR3 contains 13 residues. Germline-derived CDR1 and CDR2 are SNHLY and FYNNEI. V shed 5 bases and J 5 bases; nucleotides not matched to a gene: 5. The CDR3 nucleotides are TGTGCCAGCAGTACCGGGACTAGGCACGAGCAGTACTTC. Residues: CASSTGTRHEQYF.

As concerns this clonotype: A much bigger clone sits one base away, suggesting this may be a read error. CDR3 in amino acids: CASSPRGRGSDTQYF. The CDR3 DNA reads as TGTGCCAGCAGTCCCCGGGGACGGGGGTCAGATACGCAGTATTTT. V and J are TRBV12-3 or TRBV12-4 and TRBJ2-3; D perhaps matches TRBD2 (6 bases). The CDR3 is made up of 15 amino acids. The V end lost 5 bases, the J end lost 4 bases, and 16 bases lay between the germline ends.

The sample holds many counts of this clonotype. The CDR3 here is CSARDLASGIVYNEQFF. DNA for the CDR3: TGCAGTGCTAGAGACTTGGCTAGCGGGATTGTCTACAATGAGCAGTTCTTC. V is TRBV20-1 and J is TRBJ2-1, with 9 bases that match TRBD2. V lost 0 bases to trimming and J lost 3 bases; unmatched junction nucleotides: 9. The CDR3 has 17 amino acids. Germline V lookup: CDR1 DFQATT, CDR2 SNEGSKA (reference sequence).

The chain recombines TRBV6-4 with TRBJ2-2, with TRBD1 identical over 8 bases. J was trimmed by 3 bases and V by 0 bases; bases with no gene match: 0. Per germline, CDR1 MRHNA and CDR2 SNTAGT. This CDR3 has 15 residues. In DNA, the CDR3 is TGTGCCAGCAGTGACTCACAGGGGGACACCGGGGAGCTGTTTTTT. It codes for CASSDSQGDTGELFF.

This clonotype was detected ten times or more. This rearrangement joins TRBV3-1 to TRBJ1-1; D is perhaps TRBD1 (5 bases). The CDR3 is 15 amino acids. Germline V gene sequence: CDR1 LGHDT, CDR2 YNNKEL (reference sequence). V shed 7 bases and J shed 7 bases, with 22 bases lying between them. This CDR3 reads CASTLAGHETLEAFF. The CDR3 region has the DNA TGTGCCAGCACCCTAGCAGGGCATGAGACACTTGAAGCTTTCTTT.

This clonotype was seen a handful of times. The V call is TRBV6-1, the J call TRBJ1-1; D ambiguous. The ends were cut back, 5 bases at V and 11 bases at J, with 21 bases in the middle. This CDR3 comprises 14 residues. Germline loops: CDR1 MNHNS, CDR2 SASEGT. The CDR3 region is CASSHDEGNFEAFF. CDR3 nucleotides: TGTGCCAGCAGTCACGACGAGGGTAATTTTGAGGCTTTCTTT.

The table lists this clonotype with many counts. V gene TRBV12-3 or TRBV12-4 combines with J gene TRBJ2-3, with 10 nucleotides matching TRBD2. The J segment lost 2 bases and the V segment lost 1 base, leaving 6 bases of the junction unmatched. The CDR3 sequence is 17 residues long. The CDR3, as DNA: TGTGCCAGCAGTTTAGGGGCTAGCGGGGGACACACAGATACGCAGTATTTT. Its translation: CASSLGASGGHTDTQYF.

In its sample, this clonotype was seen many times. The J gene is TRBJ2-1, the V gene TRBV20-1; TRBD2 agrees at 11 bases. Germline V gives CDR1 DFQATT, CDR2 SNEGSKA (reference sequence). CDR3 size: 17 residues. J lost 7 bases, V lost 4 bases, and 15 bases had no gene match. The chain's CDR3 is CSAIQGSGRASGNEQFF. CDR3 DNA: TGCAGTGCTATTCAAGGTAGCGGGAGGGCCTCTGGAAATGAGCAGTTCTTC.

This clonotype was counted a single time. A far larger clone is one nucleotide away, so this likely arose from a read error. The J gene is TRBJ2-1, the V gene TRBV3-1; either TRBD1 or TRBD2 may supply D (5 bases each). The V end lost 3 bases, the J end lost 10 bases, and 10 bases lay between the germline ends. Germline assignment: CDR1 LGHDT and CDR2 YNNKEL (reference sequence). The CDR3 is made up of 12 amino acids. The CDR3 reads CASSHARDEQFF. CDR3 bases: TGTGCCAGCAGCCACGCTAGGGACGAGCAGTTCTTC.

There are many counts of this clonotype. The chain links TRBV24-1 to TRBJ1-5; 8 nucleotides line up with TRBD1. Germline assignment: CDR1 KGHDR and CDR2 SFDVKD. This CDR3 has 13 amino acids. V shed 10 bases, J shed 9 bases, and the junction held 10 bases outside the gene matches. The CDR3 DNA follows: TGTGCCACGAACGGGACAGGCATCTGGCCCCAGCATTTT. Protein: CATNGTGIWPQHF.

This clonotype was detected only a few times. The V call is TRBV9, the J call TRBJ1-2; D might be TRBD1 (6 bases). Trimming cost V 0 bases and J 7 bases, with 19 bases left between them. Germline lookup yields CDR1 SGDLS and CDR2 YYNGEE. CDR3 length: 16 amino acids. The CDR3 loop is CASSVAAAGAVFGYTF. The CDR3 DNA follows: TGTGCCAGCAGCGTAGCTGCGGCGGGGGCGGTTTTTGGCTACACCTTC.

The V call is TRBV27, the J call TRBJ2-1; 9 nucleotides agree with TRBD1. Trimming took 7 bases from V and 5 from J; bases not matched to a gene: 6. Germline assignment: CDR1 MNHEY and CDR2 SMNVEV (reference sequence). The CDR3 consists of 14 residues. CDR3: CASKGGTGNNEQFF. As DNA, the CDR3 is TGTGCCAGCAAGGGGGGGACAGGGAACAATGAGCAGTTCTTC.

This clonotype has more than one count but fewer than ten. This chain uses TRBV20-1 with TRBJ1-1; 7 bases map to TRBD1. Germline lookup yields CDR1 DFQATT and CDR2 SNEGSKA (reference sequence). CDR3 size: 13 residues. The J segment lost 7 bases and the V segment lost 6 bases, leaving 11 bases of the junction unmatched. This CDR3 reads CSAGWQGGGEAFF. In nucleotides, the CDR3 is TGCAGTGCGGGGTGGCAGGGGGGAGGTGAAGCTTTCTTT.

This clonotype has more than one count but fewer than ten. DNA of the CDR3: TGTGCCAGCAGCCAAGATGACGGACGGGGTGGCTACACCTTC. Amino acids: CASSQDDGRGGYTF. The V call is TRBV3-1, the J call TRBJ1-2; no clear D gene. The CDR3 extends over 14 amino acids. Germline lookup yields CDR1 LGHDT and CDR2 YNNKEL (reference sequence). The V end was cut by 0 bases, the J end by 7 bases, with 12 bases between.

This clonotype was seen just once. DNA for the CDR3: TGTGCCAGCAGCTTCTTTAGGGGGGCCAGGAATTCACCCCTCCACTTT. Translating gives CASSFFRGARNSPLHF. This chain links TRBV5-4 with TRBJ1-6; tentative D call: TRBD1 (6 bases). The CDR3 contains 16 residues. Germline CDR1 is SGHNT and CDR2 is YYREEE (reference sequence). V was shortened by 2 bases and J by 7 bases, with 16 bases between the two germline ends.

This clonotype has more than one count but fewer than ten. V is TRBV27 and J is TRBJ2-2, with no clear D. Germline loops: CDR1 MNHEY, CDR2 SMNVEV (reference sequence). The CDR3 length is 12 residues. V was pared by 3 bases and J by 3 bases, with 2 bases between. DNA for the CDR3: TGTGCCAGCAGTTTCTACACCGGGGAGCTGTTTTTT. Protein product: CASSFYTGELFF.

In the case of this clonotype: The conserved phenylalanine or tryptophan normally closing the CDR3 is absent here, so this likely arose from a read error. For the CDR3, the DNA is TGTGCCAGCAGCCAAGGGCGGGTAAACACTGAAGCTTTCCTT. Its protein is CASSQGRVNTEAFL. The V gene is TRBV3-1, the J gene TRBJ1-1; D is ambiguous. Trimming removed 1 base at V and 2 bases at J, with 8 bases between. Germline CDR1 reads LGHDT; CDR2 reads YNNKEL (reference sequence). This CDR3 is built from 14 residues.